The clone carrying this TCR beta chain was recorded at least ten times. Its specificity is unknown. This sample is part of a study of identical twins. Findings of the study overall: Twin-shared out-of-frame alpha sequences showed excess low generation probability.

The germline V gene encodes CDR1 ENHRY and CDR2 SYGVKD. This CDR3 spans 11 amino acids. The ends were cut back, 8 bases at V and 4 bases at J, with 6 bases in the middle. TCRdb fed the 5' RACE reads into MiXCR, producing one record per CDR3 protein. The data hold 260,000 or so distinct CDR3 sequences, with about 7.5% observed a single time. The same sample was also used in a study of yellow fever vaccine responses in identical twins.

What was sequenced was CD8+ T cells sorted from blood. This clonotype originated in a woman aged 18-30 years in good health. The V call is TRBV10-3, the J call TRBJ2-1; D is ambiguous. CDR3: CAIGQYNEQFF. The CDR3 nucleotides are TGTGCCATCGGCCAGTACAATGAGCAGTTCTTC.